This entry is about one T cell receptor (beta chain). CDR1 is GTSNPN, CDR2 SVGIG, per germline (reference sequence). The CDR3 is 13 residues long. V dropped 4 bases and J dropped 7 bases, with 16 bases sitting between them. Source study methods: From reference gene primer amplification, estimates of nucleated cell counts were derived. Libraries were prepared by immunoSEQ multiplex PCR; TCRdb keeps only in-frame clonotypes and omits some of them. V and J calls and clone size are as listed in that table; D and trimming were resolved from the DNA. The table records about 13,000 clones, roughly 80% of them present only once. The sample comes from a study of blood T cell repertoires in COVID-19.

The sequenced sample consisted of peripheral blood. The sequence was collected from a human donor in a cohort sampled during active COVID-19. The J gene is TRBJ1-1, the V gene TRBV30; D possibly corresponds to TRBD1 (6 bases). As DNA, the CDR3 is TGTGCCTGGAACACCGACAGGAACCTTGAAGCTTTCTTT. Protein: CAWNTDRNLEAFF.